This section outlines one T cell receptor (beta chain) sequence together with its context. Its antigen remains unidentified. This may be a read error, as it is one base from a much larger clone. These data originate in a study of molecular identifiers for immune sequencing clone quantification (dated by TCRdb to 2017 to 2018). For context, the study as a whole: For a replicate experiment, RNA from roughly 18,000 or 92,000 naive CD8 T cells was divided into five aliquots, and four of the five aliquots were sequenced. This methods study benchmarked molecular-identifier clustering-based TCR repertoire sequencing (MIDCIRS) and TCR RNA copy counting, using CD8 T cells to do so.

What the authors observed across the whole study: Modeling indicated about 3 TCR RNA copies recovered per cell, compared with around 9.8 by digital PCR, which implies a capture efficiency of approximately 30%. When barcode sub-clustering was omitted, TCR diversity was inflated by chimeric consensus sequences, with chimeras reaching as high as 47%. In CMV-specific effector cells, over 99% of molecules were held by clones above 20 RNA copies, whereas under 1% of molecules were held by such clones in naive cells. Spiked-in Jurkat TCR RNA equal to a single cell's worth was reported to be detectable even within 1,100,000 naive CD8 T cells. The naive libraries included spiked-in Jurkat TCR RNA (approximately ten copies' worth), and this RNA is not part of the donor repertoire. Identical TCR molecules sharing a barcode could cause highly expanded clone sizes to be underestimated.

Libraries of naive CD8 T cells were built from around 20,000 to 1,000,000 sorted cells, with 10%, 30% or 50% of the purified RNA used. Naive CD8 T cells, defined as CD8+CD4-CCR7+CD45RA+, were FACS-sorted into RLT Plus buffer on a BD FACSAria II. Roughly 10 TCR copies' worth of Jurkat RNA were spiked into about 20,000-1,100,000 naive CD8 T cell samples to test detection sensitivity. Enrichment of CD8 T cells was performed with RosetteSep CD8+ T Cell Enrichment Cocktail and Ficoll-Paque, after which ACK red cell lysis was carried out. Library prep was done by PCR. Sequencing was performed on a NextSeq 500. Bulk TCR libraries were made following a previously described method, with the TCR primers given in Table S5. Purification of total RNA was performed with the Qiagen AllPrep DNA/RNA kit. Before any analysis, reads coming from multiple sequencing runs of the same library were combined into one pool. The authors processed their data as follows. Only reads with exact TCR constant sequence were kept, trimmed to 150 nt, and grouped by their 12-nt molecular barcodes. Reads in each barcode group were sub-clustered using a 15% Levenshtein threshold, and a quality-weighted consensus sequence was built for each RNA molecule. Non-functional sequences were filtered out, along with any lower-count sequence sitting one edit away from another sequence. On the basis of fitting two negative binomial distributions, barcode sub-clusters with fewer than 20% of the maximum read count were discarded. In-frame beta chains were kept once TCRdb had trimmed the public reads at Q25 with fastp and called clones with MiXCR. Each CDR3 protein gets just one entry, which takes the most common genes and DNA from the rows behind it. None of the V and J calls come from the authors' own analysis; TCRdb made them. The sample data list over 300,000 distinct CDR3 sequences, and roughly 24% of these were observed just once. The ten largest clones capture about 0.71% of the sample.

Material: naive CD8+ T cells from blood, with Jurkat cell RNA spiked in. Per the publication, the cell subset or site label means: FACS-sorted CD8+CD4-CCR7+CD45RA+ naive T cells. The sequence came from a human donor in good health. Some libraries in this study had Jurkat cell RNA spiked in.

The DNA sequence is as follows: TGTGCCAGCAGCTTGTCAGGGAATAGCAATCAGCCCCGGCATTTT. It specifies CASSLSGNSNQPRHF. The chain employs TRBV5-6 and TRBJ1-5; the D segment could be TRBD1, given 5 matching bases. Sequences SGHDT (CDR1) and YYEEEE (CDR2) are obtained from the germline V gene. Reading from cysteine to phenylalanine, the CDR3 counts 15 amino acids. Solely the CDR3 DNA is kept, with 45 bases framed from the first base.